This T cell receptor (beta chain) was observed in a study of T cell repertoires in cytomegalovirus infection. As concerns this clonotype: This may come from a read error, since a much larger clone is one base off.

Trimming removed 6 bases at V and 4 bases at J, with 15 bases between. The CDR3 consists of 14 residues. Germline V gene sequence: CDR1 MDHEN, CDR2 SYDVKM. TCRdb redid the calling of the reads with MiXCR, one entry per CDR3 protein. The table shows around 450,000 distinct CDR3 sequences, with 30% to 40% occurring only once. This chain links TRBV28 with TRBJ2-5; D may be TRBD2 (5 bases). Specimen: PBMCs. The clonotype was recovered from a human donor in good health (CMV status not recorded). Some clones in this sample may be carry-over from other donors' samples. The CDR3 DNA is TGTGCCAGCAGGTTTTACTCTGAGGGAGAGACCCAGTACTTC. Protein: CASRFYSEGETQYF.